The rows below give T cell receptor beta chains drawn from one sample of a study of early T cells in non-severe SARS-CoV-2 infection. One entry per CDR3 protein, called by TCRdb with MiXCR from the 5' RACE reads. The sample has around 82,000 distinct CDR3 sequences, 12% seen once. Sequenced sample: whole blood. These receptors were obtained from an adult who was a healthcare worker with PCR-confirmed SARS-CoV-2 infection or an uninfected control (not recorded which). Both conserved end residues are part of each CDR3. D genes are given only for firm matches. The size entry is marked missing in some rows and otherwise reads once, few, many or a size class.

CDR3 length: 13
clone size: few
V gene: TRBV3-1
D gene: .
J gene: TRBJ2-5
CDR3 DNA: TGTGCCAGCAGAACGGGGTATTCAGAGACCCAGTACTTC
CDR3 protein: CASRTGYSETQYF

CDR3 length: 14
clone size: few
V gene: TRBV7-2
D gene: .
J gene: TRBJ2-3
CDR3 DNA: TGTGCCAGCAGCTTAGGCCTAGACACAGATACGCAGTATTTT
CDR3 protein: CASSLGLDTDTQYF

CDR3 length: 12
clone size: .
V gene: TRBV28
D gene: .
J gene: TRBJ2-7
CDR3 DNA: TGTGCCAGCAGTTTAAGGGACCGCGAGCAGTACTTC
CDR3 protein: CASSLRDREQYF

CDR3 length: 15
clone size: .
V gene: TRBV2
D gene: TRBD2
J gene: TRBJ2-7
CDR3 DNA: TGTGCCAGCAGTGAGATGGGGACTAGCGGTGAGGAGCAGTACTTC
CDR3 protein: CASSEMGTSGEEQYF

CDR3 length: 15
clone size: few
V gene: TRBV7-9
D gene: .
J gene: TRBJ2-7
CDR3 DNA: TGTGCCAGCAGCTTAATATATGGCAGCTCCTACGAGCAGTACTTC
CDR3 protein: CASSLIYGSSYEQYF

CDR3 length: 15
clone size: .
V gene: TRBV12-3/TRBV12-4
D gene: .
J gene: TRBJ2-6
CDR3 DNA: TGTGCCAGCAGTGACTGGAGCTCTGGGGCCAACGTCCTGACTTTC
CDR3 protein: CASSDWSSGANVLTF

CDR3 length: 13
clone size: few
V gene: TRBV4-2
D gene: .
J gene: TRBJ1-1
CDR3 DNA: TGTGCCAGCAACCGGGTAGGTTGGACTGAAGCTTTCTTT
CDR3 protein: CASNRVGWTEAFF

CDR3 length: 16
clone size: .
V gene: TRBV4-2
D gene: .
J gene: TRBJ2-2
CDR3 DNA: TGTGCCAGCAGCAAGGAGCAAGGGGCCCGGACCGGGGAGCTGTTTTTT
CDR3 protein: CASSKEQGARTGELFF

CDR3 length: 16
clone size: many
V gene: TRBV7-6
D gene: .
J gene: TRBJ1-3
CDR3 DNA: TGTGCCAGCAGCTTAGCGCCGGGGGGCGGCGGAAACACCATATATTTT
CDR3 protein: CASSLAPGGGGNTIYF

CDR3 length: 15
clone size: .
V gene: TRBV12-3/TRBV12-4
D gene: .
J gene: TRBJ2-2
CDR3 DNA: TGTGCCAGCAGTTTTCCAGGGGCGAACACCGGGGAGCTGTTTTTT
CDR3 protein: CASSFPGANTGELFF

CDR3 length: 16
clone size: few
V gene: TRBV5-1
D gene: TRBD2
J gene: TRBJ2-5
CDR3 DNA: TGCGCCAGCAGCTTAGGGCCCTCCGGGGGGGCAGAGACCCAGTACTTC
CDR3 protein: CASSLGPSGGAETQYF

CDR3 length: 14
clone size: .
V gene: TRBV6-1
D gene: .
J gene: TRBJ1-4
CDR3 DNA: TGTGCCAGCAGTGAACGACAGGTCCATGAAAAACTGTTTTTT
CDR3 protein: CASSERQVHEKLFF

CDR3 length: 14
clone size: .
V gene: TRBV28
D gene: .
J gene: TRBJ2-1
CDR3 DNA: TGTGCCAGCACCCTGGGAGTGTCCTACAATGAGCAGTTCTTC
CDR3 protein: CASTLGVSYNEQFF

CDR3 length: 13
clone size: .
V gene: TRBV30
D gene: .
J gene: TRBJ1-6
CDR3 DNA: TGTGCCTGGAAGGCCAGCTTGAATTCACCCCTCCACTTT
CDR3 protein: CAWKASLNSPLHF

CDR3 length: 17
clone size: many
V gene: TRBV2
D gene: TRBD2
J gene: TRBJ2-3
CDR3 DNA: TGTGCCAGCAGTGACGGGACTAGCGGATATAGCACAGATACGCAGTATTTT
CDR3 protein: CASSDGTSGYSTDTQYF

CDR3 length: 16
clone size: .
V gene: TRBV12-3/TRBV12-4
D gene: .
J gene: TRBJ1-5
CDR3 DNA: TGTGCCAGCAGTTTAGCTGGGGTCTCCCTCAATCAGCCCCAGCATTTT
CDR3 protein: CASSLAGVSLNQPQHF

CDR3 length: 14
clone size: .
V gene: TRBV27
D gene: .
J gene: TRBJ2-2
CDR3 DNA: TGTGCCAGCAGTTTAACCCGGTGGACCGGGGAGCTGTTTTTT
CDR3 protein: CASSLTRWTGELFF

CDR3 length: 15
clone size: .
V gene: TRBV7-2
D gene: .
J gene: TRBJ2-5
CDR3 DNA: TGTGCCAGCAGCCCAGTCCGGGCTCCCCAAGAGACCCAGTACTTC
CDR3 protein: CASSPVRAPQETQYF

CDR3 length: 14
clone size: few
V gene: TRBV21-1
D gene: .
J gene: TRBJ2-2
CDR3 DNA: TGTGCCAGCATCTCGGGGCGGAACACCGGGGAGCTGTTTTTT
CDR3 protein: CASISGRNTGELFF

CDR3 length: 14
clone size: many
V gene: TRBV6-6
D gene: .
J gene: TRBJ1-3
CDR3 DNA: TGTGCCAGCACCCCCATCCCCTCTGGAAACACCATATATTTT
CDR3 protein: CASTPIPSGNTIYF

CDR3 length: 13
clone size: many
V gene: TRBV11-1
D gene: .
J gene: TRBJ2-1
CDR3 DNA: TGTGCCAGCAGCTTAGGAGGATACAATGAGCAGTTCTTC
CDR3 protein: CASSLGGYNEQFF

CDR3 length: 14
clone size: few
V gene: TRBV20-1
D gene: .
J gene: TRBJ2-7
CDR3 DNA: TGCAGTGCTAGCCTTTCAGGGCGGCCCTACGAGCAGTACTTC
CDR3 protein: CSASLSGRPYEQYF

CDR3 length: 13
clone size: medium-sized
V gene: TRBV9
D gene: .
J gene: TRBJ2-6
CDR3 DNA: TGTGCCAGCAGCAGCGGTGGGGCCAACGTCCTGACTTTC
CDR3 protein: CASSSGGANVLTF

CDR3 length: 14
clone size: many
V gene: TRBV7-3
D gene: .
J gene: TRBJ2-7
CDR3 DNA: TGTGCCAGCAGCTTTTCACGCGGACCTGGCGAGCAGTACTTC
CDR3 protein: CASSFSRGPGEQYF

CDR3 length: 18
clone size: many
V gene: TRBV3-1
D gene: TRBD2
J gene: TRBJ2-1
CDR3 DNA: TGTGCCAGCAGCCAAGGGGCTCTCACTAGCGCTTACTACAATGAGCAGTTCTTC
CDR3 protein: CASSQGALTSAYYNEQFF

CDR3 length: 16
clone size: few
V gene: TRBV5-4
D gene: TRBD2
J gene: TRBJ2-3
CDR3 DNA: TGTGCCAGCAGCAGCGGACTAGCGGGATCCTCGGATACGCAGTATTTT
CDR3 protein: CASSSGLAGSSDTQYF

CDR3 length: 12
clone size: many
V gene: TRBV2
D gene: .
J gene: TRBJ2-1
CDR3 DNA: TGTGCCAGCAGCCGGCAGGAGAATGAGCAGTTCTTC
CDR3 protein: CASSRQENEQFF

CDR3 length: 11
clone size: many
V gene: TRBV30
D gene: .
J gene: TRBJ1-1
CDR3 DNA: TGTGCCTGGAGTCTGGGCACTGAAGCTTTCTTT
CDR3 protein: CAWSLGTEAFF

CDR3 length: 13
clone size: few
V gene: TRBV7-2
D gene: .
J gene: TRBJ2-5
CDR3 DNA: TGTGCCAGCAGCTCCGGTCCCCAAGAGACCCAGTACTTC
CDR3 protein: CASSSGPQETQYF

CDR3 length: 14
clone size: .
V gene: TRBV6-6
D gene: TRBD2
J gene: TRBJ2-2
CDR3 DNA: TGTGCCAGCAAGATAAGCGGGAAAACCGGGGAGCTGTTTTTT
CDR3 protein: CASKISGKTGELFF

CDR3 length: 14
clone size: many
V gene: TRBV20-1
D gene: TRBD2
J gene: TRBJ2-3
CDR3 DNA: TGCAGTGCTAGGAGCGGGAGGGACACAGATACGCAGTATTTT
CDR3 protein: CSARSGRDTDTQYF

CDR3 length: 17
clone size: many
V gene: TRBV28
D gene: TRBD2
J gene: TRBJ2-1
CDR3 DNA: TGTGCCAGCAGTCCCCGCATAACCGGGACTAGATACAATGAGCAGTTCTTC
CDR3 protein: CASSPRITGTRYNEQFF

CDR3 length: 14
clone size: many
V gene: TRBV29-1
D gene: TRBD1
J gene: TRBJ2-5
CDR3 DNA: TGCAGCGTTGAAGTAGTGGACAGGATAGAGACCCAGTACTTC
CDR3 protein: CSVEVVDRIETQYF

CDR3 length: 17
clone size: few
V gene: TRBV6-6
D gene: TRBD1
J gene: TRBJ1-1
CDR3 DNA: TGTGCCAGCACCTCCCCGGGGACAGCTCGAATGAACACTGAAGCTTTCTTT
CDR3 protein: CASTSPGTARMNTEAFF

CDR3 length: 15
clone size: few
V gene: TRBV2
D gene: .
J gene: TRBJ2-7
CDR3 DNA: TGTGCCAGCAGTCCCCGACAGGTGGGGTCCTACGAGCAGTACTTC
CDR3 protein: CASSPRQVGSYEQYF

CDR3 length: 14
clone size: few
V gene: TRBV27
D gene: .
J gene: TRBJ2-7
CDR3 DNA: TGTGCCAGCAGTTTCGGCAGTAGCTCCTACGAGCAGTACTTC
CDR3 protein: CASSFGSSSYEQYF

CDR3 length: 16
clone size: .
V gene: TRBV24-1
D gene: TRBD2
J gene: TRBJ2-1
CDR3 DNA: TGTGCCACCAGTGATTTGGTGGGAGGGTCCTACAATGAGCAGTTCTTC
CDR3 protein: CATSDLVGGSYNEQFF

CDR3 length: 13
clone size: .
V gene: TRBV18
D gene: .
J gene: TRBJ2-3
CDR3 DNA: TGTGCCAGCTCAAGCCGTACCACAGATACGCAGTATTTT
CDR3 protein: CASSSRTTDTQYF

CDR3 length: 15
clone size: many
V gene: TRBV20-1
D gene: TRBD2
J gene: TRBJ2-1
CDR3 DNA: TGCAGTGCTAGAGATCGGACGGGAGGGTACAATGAGCAGTTCTTC
CDR3 protein: CSARDRTGGYNEQFF

CDR3 length: 13
clone size: .
V gene: TRBV7-2
D gene: .
J gene: TRBJ2-1
CDR3 DNA: TGTGCCAGCAGCCGAGGACAATTCAATGAGCAGTTCTTC
CDR3 protein: CASSRGQFNEQFF

CDR3 length: 13
clone size: .
V gene: TRBV3-1
D gene: TRBD2
J gene: TRBJ2-1
CDR3 DNA: TGTGCCAGCAGAGGACTAGGTATCAATGAGCAGTTCTTC
CDR3 protein: CASRGLGINEQFF

CDR3 length: 14
clone size: many
V gene: TRBV6-2/TRBV6-3
D gene: .
J gene: TRBJ1-5
CDR3 DNA: TGTGCCAGCAGTTACGCAGGGAGGCATCAGCCCCAGCATTTT
CDR3 protein: CASSYAGRHQPQHF

CDR3 length: 12
clone size: .
V gene: TRBV20-1
D gene: TRBD1
J gene: TRBJ1-2
CDR3 DNA: TGCAGTGCTTTAACAGGGGTATATGGCTACACCTTC
CDR3 protein: CSALTGVYGYTF

CDR3 length: 19
clone size: .
V gene: TRBV12-2
D gene: .
J gene: TRBJ2-1
CDR3 DNA: TGTGCAAGTCGCCCAGCTTTTAGCGGGAGGGCCACCCGGTGCAATGAGCAGTTCTTC
CDR3 protein: CASRPAFSGRATRCNEQFF